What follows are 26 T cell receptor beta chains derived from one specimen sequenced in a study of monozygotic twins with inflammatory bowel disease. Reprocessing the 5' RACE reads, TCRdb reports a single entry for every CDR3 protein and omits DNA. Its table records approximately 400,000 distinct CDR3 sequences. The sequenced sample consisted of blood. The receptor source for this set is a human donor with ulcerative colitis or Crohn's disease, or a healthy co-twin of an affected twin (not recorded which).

CDR3 protein: CASSSTNQPQHF. The chain recombines TRBV28 with TRBJ1-5. The CDR3 has 12 amino acids. Germline V lookup: CDR1 MDHEN, CDR2 SYDVKM.

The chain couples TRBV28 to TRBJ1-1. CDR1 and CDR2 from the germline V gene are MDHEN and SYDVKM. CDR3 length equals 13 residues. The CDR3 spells CASRRYYNTEAFF.

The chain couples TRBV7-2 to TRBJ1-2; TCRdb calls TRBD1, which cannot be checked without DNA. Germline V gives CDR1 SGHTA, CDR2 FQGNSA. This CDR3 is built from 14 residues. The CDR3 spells CASSPRTGIYGYTF.

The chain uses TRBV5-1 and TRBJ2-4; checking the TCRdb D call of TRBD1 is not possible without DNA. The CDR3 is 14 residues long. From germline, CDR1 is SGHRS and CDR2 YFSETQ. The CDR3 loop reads CASSLTGTQDIQYF.

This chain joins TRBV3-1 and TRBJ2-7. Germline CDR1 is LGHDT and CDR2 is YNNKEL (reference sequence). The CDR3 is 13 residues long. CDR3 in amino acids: CASSPYGVHEQYF.

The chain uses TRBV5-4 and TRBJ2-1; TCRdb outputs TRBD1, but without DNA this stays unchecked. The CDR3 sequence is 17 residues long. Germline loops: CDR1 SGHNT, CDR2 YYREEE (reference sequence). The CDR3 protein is CASSPGTPKLSYNEQFF.

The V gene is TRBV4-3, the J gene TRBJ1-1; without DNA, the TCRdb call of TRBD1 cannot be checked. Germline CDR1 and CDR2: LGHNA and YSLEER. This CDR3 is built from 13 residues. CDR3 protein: CASSQEQDTEAFF.

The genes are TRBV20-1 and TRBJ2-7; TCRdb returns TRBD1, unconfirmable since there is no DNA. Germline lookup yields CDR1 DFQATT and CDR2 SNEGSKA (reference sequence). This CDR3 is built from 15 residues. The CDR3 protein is CSASLGGQAFYEQYF.

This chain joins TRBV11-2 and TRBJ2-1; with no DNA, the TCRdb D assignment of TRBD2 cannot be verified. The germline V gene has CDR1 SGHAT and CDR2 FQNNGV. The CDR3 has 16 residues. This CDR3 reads CASSSYSGSSYNEQFF.

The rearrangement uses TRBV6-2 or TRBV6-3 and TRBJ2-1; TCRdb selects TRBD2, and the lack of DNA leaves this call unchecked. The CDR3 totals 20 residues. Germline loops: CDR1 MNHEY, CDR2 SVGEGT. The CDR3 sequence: CASSYSTTSGHSRTYNEQFF.

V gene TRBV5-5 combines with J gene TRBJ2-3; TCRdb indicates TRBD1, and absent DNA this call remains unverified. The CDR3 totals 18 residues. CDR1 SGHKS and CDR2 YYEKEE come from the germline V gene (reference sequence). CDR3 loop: CASSSKLRDRVVSDTQYF.

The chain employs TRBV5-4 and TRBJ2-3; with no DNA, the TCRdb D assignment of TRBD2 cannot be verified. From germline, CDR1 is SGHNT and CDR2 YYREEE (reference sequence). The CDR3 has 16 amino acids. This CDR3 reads CASSFVRGLYTDTQYF.

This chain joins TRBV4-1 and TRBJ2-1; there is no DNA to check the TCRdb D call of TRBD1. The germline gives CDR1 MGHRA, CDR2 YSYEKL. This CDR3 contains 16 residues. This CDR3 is CASSQEAGRGGSDLFF.

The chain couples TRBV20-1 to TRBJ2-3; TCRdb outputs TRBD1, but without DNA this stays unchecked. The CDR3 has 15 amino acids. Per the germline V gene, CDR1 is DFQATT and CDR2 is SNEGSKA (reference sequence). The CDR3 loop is CSAYRTGDRTDTQYF.

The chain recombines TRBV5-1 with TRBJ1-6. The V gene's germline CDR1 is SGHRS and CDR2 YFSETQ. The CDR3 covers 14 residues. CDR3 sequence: CASSLDVEQSPLHF.

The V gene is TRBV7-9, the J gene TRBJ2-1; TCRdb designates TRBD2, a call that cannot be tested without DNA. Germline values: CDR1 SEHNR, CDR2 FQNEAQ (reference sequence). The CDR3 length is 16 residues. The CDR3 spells CASSPQSASAGNEQFF.

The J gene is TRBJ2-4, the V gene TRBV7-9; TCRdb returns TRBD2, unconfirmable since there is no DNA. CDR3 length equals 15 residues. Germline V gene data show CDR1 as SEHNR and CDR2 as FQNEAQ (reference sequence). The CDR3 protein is CASSLEPSGIDIQYF.

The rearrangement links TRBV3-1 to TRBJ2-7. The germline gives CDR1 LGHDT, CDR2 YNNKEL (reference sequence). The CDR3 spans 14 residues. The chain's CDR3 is CASSHSDSSYEQYF.

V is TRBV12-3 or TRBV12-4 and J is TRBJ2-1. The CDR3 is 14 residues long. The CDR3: CASVGEPSYNEQFF.

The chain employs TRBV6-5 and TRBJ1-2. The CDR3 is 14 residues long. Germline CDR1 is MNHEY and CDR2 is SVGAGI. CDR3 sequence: CASSYSRGRNGYTF.

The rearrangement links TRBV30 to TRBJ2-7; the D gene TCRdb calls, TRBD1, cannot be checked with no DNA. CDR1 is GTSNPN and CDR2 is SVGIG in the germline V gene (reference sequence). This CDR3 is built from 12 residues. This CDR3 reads CACRAPGREQYF.

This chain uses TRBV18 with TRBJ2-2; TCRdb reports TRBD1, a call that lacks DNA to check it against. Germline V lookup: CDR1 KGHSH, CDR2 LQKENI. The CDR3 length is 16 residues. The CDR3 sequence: CASSPLGVLGTGELFF.

CDR3 loop: CASSPAERAGEAFF. This chain links TRBV18 with TRBJ1-1; TCRdb returns TRBD1, unconfirmable since there is no DNA. CDR3 size: 14 residues. Germline CDR1 and CDR2: KGHSH and LQKENI.

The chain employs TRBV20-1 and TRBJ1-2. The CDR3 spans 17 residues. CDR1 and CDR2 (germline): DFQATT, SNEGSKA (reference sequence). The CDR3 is CRDFLWGGCLSNYGYTF.

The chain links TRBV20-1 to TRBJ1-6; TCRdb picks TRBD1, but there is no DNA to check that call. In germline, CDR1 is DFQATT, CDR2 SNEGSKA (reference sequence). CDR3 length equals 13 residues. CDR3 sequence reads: CSGKTGADSPLHF.

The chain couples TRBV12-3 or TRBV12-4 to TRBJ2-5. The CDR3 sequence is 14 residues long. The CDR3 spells CASTRRRDQETQYF.